This is a list of T cell receptor beta chains from one sample in a study of Graves' ophthalmopathy and Graves' hyperthyroidism. TCRdb reprocessed the multiplex PCR reads via MiXCR and lists one record per CDR3 protein. This table holds some 410,000 distinct CDR3 sequences, around 21% found once. The sequenced sample consisted of peripheral blood. The receptors here all came from a woman aged 18-29 years with stable Graves' hyperthyroidism. Each CDR3 is given with its conserved first and last residue. A D gene is named only where the DNA matches it firmly. Clone sizes are given selectively: once, few, many, or a class where the clone is expanded.

TRBV27,-,TRBJ1-1,few,TGTGCCAGCAGTTCTGGACGCCATGAAGCTTTCTTT,CASSSGRHEAFF
TRBV28,-,TRBJ2-4,many,TGTGCCAGCAGTTTTGCGTACGGTCCAGGGTGGGGCAAAAACATTCAGTACTTC,CASSFAYGPGWGKNIQYF
TRBV20-1,TRBD1,TRBJ2-7,-,TGCAGTGCCGGTGACAGGGTCAACTCCTACGAGCAGTACTTC,CSAGDRVNSYEQYF
TRBV7-6,TRBD2,TRBJ2-7,many,TGTGCTAGCAGCTTAGATGGGACTAGCGAATACTGTAGCTCCTACGAGCAGTACTTC,CASSLDGTSEYCSSYEQYF
TRBV6-2/TRBV6-3,-,TRBJ2-7,-,TGTGCCAGCAGTTACGCCTCCAGGAGGGGTTTCTCCTACGAGCAGTACTTC,CASSYASRRGFSYEQYF
TRBV28,-,TRBJ1-3,-,TGTGCCAGCAGTCGACCCAGCTCTGGAAACACCATATATTTT,CASSRPSSGNTIYF
TRBV27,-,TRBJ1-1,many,TGTGCCAGCAGTTTAGGGGGTCCTAACACTGAAGCTTTCTTT,CASSLGGPNTEAFF
TRBV11-1,-,TRBJ1-3,-,TGTGCCAGCAGTCTTCCCCTTCTCCCTAGCTCTGGAAACACCATATATTTT,CASSLPLLPSSGNTIYF
TRBV20-1,TRBD2,TRBJ2-7,many,TGCAGTGCTAGCCCAGGACTAGCTGCCTACGAGCAGTACTTC,CSASPGLAAYEQYF
TRBV6-5,TRBD1,TRBJ1-2,many,TGTGCCAGCACAAGACAGGGGCGAACCTTCAACTATGGCTACACCTTC,CASTRQGRTFNYGYTF
TRBV12-3/TRBV12-4,-,TRBJ1-2,many,TGTGCCAGCAGTTTAGAGTACAGGTCTGGCTACACCTTC,CASSLEYRSGYTF
TRBV29-1,-,TRBJ2-7,many,TGCAGCGTTGGACAGTTGGGGTCCTACGAGCAGTACTTC,CSVGQLGSYEQYF
TRBV28,TRBD2,TRBJ2-7,many,TGTGCCAGCAGTCTAGGACTAGCGGGGCTCCCAGGTGTGAGAGAGCAGTACTTC,CASSLGLAGLPGVREQYF
TRBV6-1,TRBD1,TRBJ1-6,-,TGTGCCAGCAGCCCGACAGGGACCAATTCACCCCTCCACTTT,CASSPTGTNSPLHF
TRBV11-2,-,TRBJ2-7,-,TGTGCCAGCAGCATCACCACCGGGGGAAACTCCTACGAGCAGTACTTC,CASSITTGGNSYEQYF
TRBV10-3,-,TRBJ2-5,many,TGTGCCATCAGGCAAGAAGAGACCCAGTACTTC,CAIRQEETQYF
TRBV7-2,-,TRBJ1-1,many,TGTGCCAGCAGCCCCGGCAGGGACGGAAGCACTGAAGCTTTCTTT,CASSPGRDGSTEAFF
TRBV4-3,-,TRBJ2-5,few,TGCGCCAGCAGCCAAGGATGGTCGGGAGCGGAGACCCAGTACTTC,CASSQGWSGAETQYF
TRBV4-3,-,TRBJ1-2,many,TGCGCCAGCAGCCAAGTTTATCGGGAGATTAATTCTAACTATGGCTACACCTTC,CASSQVYREINSNYGYTF
TRBV2,-,TRBJ2-5,-,TGTGCCAGCAGTGGGAAGGGGTACCAAGAGACCCAGTACTTC,CASSGKGYQETQYF
TRBV19,TRBD1,TRBJ1-1,few,TGTGCCAGTAGCACAGGACAGGGTGGAGCTTTCTTT,CASSTGQGGAFF
TRBV6-2/TRBV6-3,-,TRBJ2-3,many,TGTGCCAGCAGCCGTCGTACAGATACGCAGTATTTT,CASSRRTDTQYF
TRBV12-3/TRBV12-4,-,TRBJ1-1,many,TGTGCCAGCGGTACAAGTAGCGGCACTGAAGCTTTCTTT,CASGTSSGTEAFF
TRBV20-1,TRBD1,TRBJ1-5,many,TGCAGTGCTTTCCCGACTGGACAGGGTAGCAATCAGCCCCAGCATTTT,CSAFPTGQGSNQPQHF
TRBV6-1,-,TRBJ2-7,many,TGTGCCAGCAGTGAAGCGGGGGCAGACTCCTACGAGCAGTACTTC,CASSEAGADSYEQYF
TRBV6-1,-,TRBJ1-1,few,TGTGCCAGCAGTGAAGATACGGGGAGCGGCACTGAAGCTTTCTTT,CASSEDTGSGTEAFF
TRBV12-3/TRBV12-4,-,TRBJ1-2,-,TGTGCCAGCGGGGGGCCGGGGGGCTACACCTTC,CASGGPGGYTF
TRBV6-2/TRBV6-3,-,TRBJ2-3,-,TGTGCCAGCAGTTACTCGACACCGCGCCGGGGCCCCAACACAGATACGCAGTATTTT,CASSYSTPRRGPNTDTQYF
TRBV20-1,-,TRBJ2-7,many,TGCAGTGCTAGACCGCAGGCTAACTCCTACGAGCAGTACTTC,CSARPQANSYEQYF
TRBV6-2/TRBV6-3,-,TRBJ1-1,many,TGTGCCAGCAGTCGACCCGGGACCGCCTCCACTGAAGCTTTCTTT,CASSRPGTASTEAFF
TRBV12-3/TRBV12-4,-,TRBJ2-7,-,TGTGCCAGCACCCTAGGTGGGGGGCTAAATTACGAGCAGTACTTC,CASTLGGGLNYEQYF
TRBV5-1,-,TRBJ1-1,many,TGCGCCAGCAGCTTTTCCAGTTCTACCAGGGACACTGAAGCTTTCTTT,CASSFSSSTRDTEAFF
TRBV6-1,-,TRBJ1-2,once,TGTGCCAGCAGGACCTTGGGGCAGGGAGGCAACTATGGCTACACCTTC,CASRTLGQGGNYGYTF
TRBV6-5,-,TRBJ2-6,-,TGTGCCAGCAGTTATACAGACCCTGGTTCTGGGGCCAACGTCCTGACTTTC,CASSYTDPGSGANVLTF
TRBV25-1,TRBD2,TRBJ2-3,many,TGTGCCAGCAGTGAATCCCATTCTAGCGGGAGGGACCTCACAGATACGCAGTATTTT,CASSESHSSGRDLTDTQYF
TRBV7-9,TRBD1,TRBJ2-5,many,TGTGCCAGCAGGACAGGGTGGGACGAGACCCAGTACTTC,CASRTGWDETQYF
TRBV15,TRBD2,TRBJ2-7,many,TGTGCCACCAGCATGAACAGAAGACTAGCGCGGGACGAGCAGTACTTC,CATSMNRRLARDEQYF
TRBV7-2,TRBD2,TRBJ2-5,-,TGTGCCAGCAGCTCTTTACTAGCGGCTCCCCAGTACTTC,CASSSLLAAPQYF
TRBV12-3/TRBV12-4,-,TRBJ1-2,few,TGTGCCAGCAGTGTAATAGGACAGAATGGCTACACCTTC,CASSVIGQNGYTF
TRBV7-6,-,TRBJ2-7,many,TGTGCCAGCAGCTCCGTGGGCCGGGGGAGACAATACGAGCAGTACTTC,CASSSVGRGRQYEQYF
TRBV7-8,-,TRBJ1-1,many,TGTGCCAGCAGCTTAGCCGGTATCACTGAAGCTTTCTTT,CASSLAGITEAFF
TRBV6-2/TRBV6-3,-,TRBJ1-5,medium-sized,TGTGCCAGCAGTTACCAAGACAGCTATCAGCCCCAGCATTTT,CASSYQDSYQPQHF
TRBV14,TRBD1,TRBJ1-2,many,TGTGCCAGCAGCCAAGACCCACAGGGGTTCCCCTATGGCTACACCTTC,CASSQDPQGFPYGYTF
TRBV20-1,-,TRBJ2-2,few,TGCAGTGCTAGAGATCCTCTAACAAGGAGAGAGGCCGGGGAGCTGTTTTTT,CSARDPLTRREAGELFF
TRBV7-9,-,TRBJ2-5,once,TGTGCCAGCAGCTTAGCACTAAAGGAGACCCAGTACTTC,CASSLALKETQYF
TRBV18,-,TRBJ2-5,few,TGTGCCAGCTCACCACTGAGGCAAGAGACCAAGTACTTC,CASSPLRQETKYF
TRBV28,-,TRBJ1-1,-,TGTGCCAGCAGTTTATTTAATGGTTGGGCTTTCTTT,CASSLFNGWAFF
TRBV2,TRBD1,TRBJ2-4,many,TGTGCCAGCAGTGGGACAGGGTCGAGAAACATTCAGTACTTC,CASSGTGSRNIQYF
TRBV24-1,-,TRBJ2-5,many,TGTGCCACCAGTGATCCGGACGCTGAGGAGACCCAGTACTTC,CATSDPDAEETQYF
TRBV6-5,-,TRBJ1-2,-,TGTGCCAGCAGTTTTGGGGAACAGCACTATGGCTACACCTTC,CASSFGEQHYGYTF
TRBV14,-,TRBJ1-1,many,TGTGCCAGCAGCCAAGATTGGGAGACAGGAGCTTTCTTT,CASSQDWETGAFF
TRBV12-3/TRBV12-4,-,TRBJ1-6,-,TGTGCCAGCAGTTTGTCACAGGGTAATTCACCCCTCCACTTT,CASSLSQGNSPLHF
TRBV4-1,-,TRBJ2-5,many,TGCGCCAGCAGCCAATCCCCCCTCGTGACCCAGTACTTC,CASSQSPLVTQYF
TRBV6-1,TRBD2,TRBJ2-7,many,TGTGCCAGCAGTGTCCGACTAGCGGGAGCCTACGAGCAGTACTTC,CASSVRLAGAYEQYF
TRBV20-1,TRBD1,TRBJ1-1,many,TGCAGTGCTAGACTCAGGGGGCTGAACACTGAAGCTTTCTTT,CSARLRGLNTEAFF